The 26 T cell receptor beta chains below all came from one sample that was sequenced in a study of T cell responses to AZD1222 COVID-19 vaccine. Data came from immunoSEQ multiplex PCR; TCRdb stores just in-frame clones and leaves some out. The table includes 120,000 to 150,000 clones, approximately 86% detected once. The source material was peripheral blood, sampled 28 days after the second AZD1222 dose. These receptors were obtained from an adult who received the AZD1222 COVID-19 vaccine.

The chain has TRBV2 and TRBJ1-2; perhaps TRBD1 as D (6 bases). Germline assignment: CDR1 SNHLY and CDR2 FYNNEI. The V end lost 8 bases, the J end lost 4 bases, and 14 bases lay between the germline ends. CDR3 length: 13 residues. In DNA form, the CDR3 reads TGTGCCAGCCTGCCAGGACAGAGCTATGGCTACACCTTC. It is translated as CASLPGQSYGYTF.

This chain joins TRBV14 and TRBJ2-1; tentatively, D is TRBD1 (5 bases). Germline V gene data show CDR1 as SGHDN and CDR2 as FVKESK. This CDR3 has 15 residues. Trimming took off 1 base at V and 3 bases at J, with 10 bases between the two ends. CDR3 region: CASSQVRGLYNEQFF. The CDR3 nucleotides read TGTGCCAGCAGCCAAGTAAGGGGCCTCTACAATGAGCAGTTCTTC.

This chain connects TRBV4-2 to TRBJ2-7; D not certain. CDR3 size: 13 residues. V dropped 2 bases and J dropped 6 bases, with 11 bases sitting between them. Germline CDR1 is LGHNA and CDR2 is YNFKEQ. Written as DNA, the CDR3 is TGTGCCAGCAGCCAATACGTAAACCCCGAGCAGTACTTC. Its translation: CASSQYVNPEQYF.

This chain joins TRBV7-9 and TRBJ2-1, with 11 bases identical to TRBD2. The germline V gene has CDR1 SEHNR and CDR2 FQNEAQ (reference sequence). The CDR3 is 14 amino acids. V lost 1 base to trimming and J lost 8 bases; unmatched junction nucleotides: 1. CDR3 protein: CASSLELAGDEQFF. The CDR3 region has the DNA TGTGCCAGCAGCTTAGAACTAGCGGGAGATGAGCAGTTCTTC.

The chain's CDR3 is CAWSTGLGYNEQFF. CDR3 in DNA: TGTGCCTGGAGTACGGGACTAGGCTACAATGAGCAGTTCTTC. The V and J genes are TRBV30 and TRBJ2-1, with 8 bases lining up with TRBD2. Unmatched junction bases numbered 3, after V lost 2 bases and J lost 3 bases. CDR1 and CDR2 (germline): GTSNPN, SVGIG (reference sequence). The CDR3 is 14 residues long.

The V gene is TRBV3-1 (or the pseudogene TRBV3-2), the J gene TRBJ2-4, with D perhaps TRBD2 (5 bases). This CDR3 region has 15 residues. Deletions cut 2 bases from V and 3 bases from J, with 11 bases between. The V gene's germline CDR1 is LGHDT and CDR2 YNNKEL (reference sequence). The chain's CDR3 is CASSQTEGFKNIQYF. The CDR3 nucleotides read TGTGCCAGCAGCCAAACCGAGGGCTTCAAAAACATTCAGTACTTC.

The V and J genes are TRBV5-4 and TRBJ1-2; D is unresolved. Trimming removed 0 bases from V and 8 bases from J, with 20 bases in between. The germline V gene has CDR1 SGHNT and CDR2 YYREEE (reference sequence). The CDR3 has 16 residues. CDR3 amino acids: CASSLAAQAPFQGYTF. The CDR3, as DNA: TGTGCCAGCAGCTTGGCCGCGCAGGCACCTTTTCAGGGCTACACCTTC.

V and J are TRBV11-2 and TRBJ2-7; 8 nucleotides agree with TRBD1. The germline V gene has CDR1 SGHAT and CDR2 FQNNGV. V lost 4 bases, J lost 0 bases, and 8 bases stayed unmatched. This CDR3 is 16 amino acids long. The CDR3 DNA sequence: TGTGCCAGCAGCTCTATTACAGGGGGAGGCTCCTACGAGCAGTACTTC. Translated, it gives CASSSITGGGSYEQYF.

The CDR3 nucleotides are TGTGCCAGCAGTGAACGTTCTGGGGCCAACGTCCTGACTTTC. Its protein product is CASSERSGANVLTF. V usage is TRBV2 and J usage is TRBJ2-6; D gene uncertain. Per the germline V gene, CDR1 is SNHLY and CDR2 is FYNNEI. CDR3 length equals 14 residues. The V end was cut by 2 bases, the J end by 1 base, with 3 bases between.

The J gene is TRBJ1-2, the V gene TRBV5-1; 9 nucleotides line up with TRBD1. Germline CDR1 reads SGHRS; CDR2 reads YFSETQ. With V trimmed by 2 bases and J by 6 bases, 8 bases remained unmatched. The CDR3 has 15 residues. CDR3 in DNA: TGCGCCAGCAGCTTAGGGACAGGGTTATCAGATGGCTACACCTTC. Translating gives CASSLGTGLSDGYTF. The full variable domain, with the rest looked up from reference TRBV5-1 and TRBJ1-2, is KAGVTQTPRYLIKTRGQQVTLSCSPISGHRSVSWYQQTPGQGLQFLFEYFSETQRNKGNFPGRFSGRQFSNSRSEMNVSTLELGDSALYLCASSLGTGLSDGYTFGSGTRLTVV.

CDR3 sequence reads: CASSLFRSSGNTIYF. The CDR3 DNA follows: TGTGCCAGCAGCTTATTCCGGAGCTCTGGAAACACCATATATTTT. The genes are TRBV5-6 and TRBJ1-3; D is undetermined. CDR1 and CDR2 from the germline V gene are SGHDT and YYEEEE. The CDR3 contains 15 residues. Trimming stripped 2 bases from V and 0 bases from J, with 9 bases between.

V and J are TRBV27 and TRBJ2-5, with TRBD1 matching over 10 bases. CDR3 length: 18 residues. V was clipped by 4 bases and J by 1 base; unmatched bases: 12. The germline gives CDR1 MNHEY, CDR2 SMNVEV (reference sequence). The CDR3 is CASSSIQTGTGVQETQYF. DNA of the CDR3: TGTGCCAGCAGTTCAATTCAAACAGGGACAGGGGTCCAAGAGACCCAGTACTTC.

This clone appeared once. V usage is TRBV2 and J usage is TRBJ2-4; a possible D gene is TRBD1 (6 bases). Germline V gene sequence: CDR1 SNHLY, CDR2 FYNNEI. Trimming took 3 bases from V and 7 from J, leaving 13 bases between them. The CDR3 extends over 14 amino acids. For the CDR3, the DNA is TGTGCCAGCAGTGATAACCCTGGGGGCAACATTCAGTACTTC. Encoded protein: CASSDNPGGNIQYF.

CDR3 nucleotides: TGTGCCTGGAATCCGGGGGGAGATACGCAGTATTTT. Protein product: CAWNPGGDTQYF. The chain has TRBV30 and TRBJ2-3; 7 positions agree with TRBD2. Looked up from germline, CDR1 is GTSNPN and CDR2 is SVGIG (reference sequence). With V trimmed by 4 bases and J by 5 bases, 3 bases remained unmatched. The CDR3 totals 12 residues. The full variable domain, with the rest looked up from reference TRBV30 and TRBJ2-3, is SQTIHQWPATLVQPVGSPLSLECTVEGTSNPNLYWYRQAAGRGLQLLFYSVGIGQISSEVPQNLSASRPQDRQFILSSKKLLLSDSGFYLCAWNPGGDTQYFGPGTRLTVL.

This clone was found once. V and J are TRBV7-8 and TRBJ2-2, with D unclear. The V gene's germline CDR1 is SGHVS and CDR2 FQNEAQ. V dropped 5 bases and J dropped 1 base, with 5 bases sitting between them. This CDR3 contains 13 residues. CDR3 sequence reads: CASSPGNTGELFF. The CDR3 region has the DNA TGTGCCAGCAGCCCAGGGAACACCGGGGAGCTGTTTTTT.

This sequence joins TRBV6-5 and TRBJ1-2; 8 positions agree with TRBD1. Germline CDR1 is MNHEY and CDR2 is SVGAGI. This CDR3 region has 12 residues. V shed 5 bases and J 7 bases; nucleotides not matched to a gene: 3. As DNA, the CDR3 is TGTGCCAGCAGTCCCACAGGGGGTGGCTACACCTTC. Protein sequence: CASSPTGGGYTF.

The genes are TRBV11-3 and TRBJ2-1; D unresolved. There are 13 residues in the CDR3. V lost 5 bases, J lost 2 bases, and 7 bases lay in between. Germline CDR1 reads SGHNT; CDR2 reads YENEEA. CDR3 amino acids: CASSRPPYNEQFF. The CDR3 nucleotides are TGTGCCAGCAGCAGGCCCCCCTACAATGAGCAGTTCTTC. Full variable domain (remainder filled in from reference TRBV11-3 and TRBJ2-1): EAGVVQSPRYKIIEKKQPVAFWCNPISGHNTLYWYLQNLGQGPELLIRYENEEAVDDSQLPKDRFSAERLKGVDSTLKIQPAELGDSAVYLCASSRPPYNEQFFGPGTRLTVL.

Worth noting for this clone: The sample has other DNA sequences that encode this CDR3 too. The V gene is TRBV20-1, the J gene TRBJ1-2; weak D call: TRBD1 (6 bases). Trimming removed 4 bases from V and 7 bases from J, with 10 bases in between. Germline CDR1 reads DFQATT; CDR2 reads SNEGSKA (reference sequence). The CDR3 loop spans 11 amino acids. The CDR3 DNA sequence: TGCAGTGCTAACAGGGTGGGTGGCTACACCTTC. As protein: CSANRVGGYTF.

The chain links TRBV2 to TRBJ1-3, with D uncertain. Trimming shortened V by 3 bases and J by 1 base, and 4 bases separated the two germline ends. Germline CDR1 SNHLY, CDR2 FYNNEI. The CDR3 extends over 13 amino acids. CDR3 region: CASSDRSGNTIYF. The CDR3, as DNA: TGTGCCAGCAGTGACAGGTCTGGAAACACCATATATTTT.

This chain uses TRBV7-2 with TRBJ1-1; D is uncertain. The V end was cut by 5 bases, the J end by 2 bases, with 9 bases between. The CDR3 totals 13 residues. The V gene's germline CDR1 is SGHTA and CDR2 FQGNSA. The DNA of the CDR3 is TGTGCCAGCAGCCCCCACAGTAACACTGAAGCTTTCTTT. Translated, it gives CASSPHSNTEAFF.

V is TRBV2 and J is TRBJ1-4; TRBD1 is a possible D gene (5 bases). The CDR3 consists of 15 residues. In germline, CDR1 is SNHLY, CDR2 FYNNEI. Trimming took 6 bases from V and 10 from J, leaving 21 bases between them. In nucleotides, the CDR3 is TGTGCCAGCAGGGAGGGAGGGACCGCTGGTGGAAAACTGTTTTTT. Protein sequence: CASREGGTAGGKLFF.

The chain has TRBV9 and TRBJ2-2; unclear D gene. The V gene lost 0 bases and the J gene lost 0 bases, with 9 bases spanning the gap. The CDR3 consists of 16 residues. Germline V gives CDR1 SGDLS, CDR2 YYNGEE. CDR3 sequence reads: CASSVGGDANTGELFF. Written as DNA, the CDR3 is TGTGCCAGCAGCGTAGGCGGCGATGCGAACACCGGGGAGCTGTTTTTT. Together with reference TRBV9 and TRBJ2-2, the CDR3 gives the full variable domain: DSGVTQTPKHLITATGQRVTLRCSPRSGDLSVYWYQQSLDQGLQFLIQYYNGEERAKGNILERFSAQQFPDLHSELNLSSLELGDSALYFCASSVGGDANTGELFFGEGSRLTVL.

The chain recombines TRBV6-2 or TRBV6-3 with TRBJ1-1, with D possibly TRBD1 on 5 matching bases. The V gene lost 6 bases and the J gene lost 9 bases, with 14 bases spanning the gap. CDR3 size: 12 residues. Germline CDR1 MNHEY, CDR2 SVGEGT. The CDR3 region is CASSPTGFKAFF. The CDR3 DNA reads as TGTGCCAGCAGCCCCACAGGTTTTAAAGCTTTCTTT.

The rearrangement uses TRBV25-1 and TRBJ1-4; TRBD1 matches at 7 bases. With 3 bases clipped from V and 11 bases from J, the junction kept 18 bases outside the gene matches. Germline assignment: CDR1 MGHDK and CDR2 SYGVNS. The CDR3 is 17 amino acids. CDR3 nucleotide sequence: TGTGCCAGCAGTGACCCAACCGAAGGACAGGACTCTGAGAAACTGTTTTTT. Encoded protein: CASSDPTEGQDSEKLFF.

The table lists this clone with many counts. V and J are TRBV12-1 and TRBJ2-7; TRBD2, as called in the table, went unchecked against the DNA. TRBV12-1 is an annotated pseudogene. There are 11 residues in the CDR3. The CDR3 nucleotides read TGTGCCAGCAGCTCTAGGCCGGAGCAGTACTTC. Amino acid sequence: CASSSRPEQYF.

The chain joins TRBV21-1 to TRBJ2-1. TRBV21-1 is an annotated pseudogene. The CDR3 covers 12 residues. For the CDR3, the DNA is TGTGCCAGCAGCAAAGACCACAATGAGCAGTTCTTC. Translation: CASSKDHNEQFF.